This TCR beta chain was profiled in a study of beta chain features in type 1 diabetes. Study-wide results and caveats: The VDJ junctions of type 1 diabetes patients carried fewer insertions and more deletions. Cells with high TCR expression could be over-represented when cDNA is sequenced. PCR, the amplification step, might favor shorter templates, equally in patients and controls.

Investigators reverse transcribed all isolated RNA, so they sequenced expressed TCRB transcripts. Roughly 3.5 million reads per sample on average were obtained from naive, central memory and regulatory T cell samples. Assay: immunoSEQ multiplex PCR; the TCRdb copy retains only in-frame clones and omits some. The repertoire holds hundreds of thousands of clones, around a sixth seen once, with 0.093% in the top ten. This clone was seen a few times. Its antigen is unknown. CDR3 length: 14 residues. CDR1 and CDR2 from the germline V gene are LNHDA and SQIVND (reference sequence). Trimming took 4 bases from V and 1 from J, leaving 10 bases between them.

The clonotype originates from a man younger than 35 in good health. This chain connects TRBV19 to TRBJ2-5; TRBD1 might be the D (5 bases). Sequenced: naive CD4+ T cells from blood. The CDR3 here is CASSNAGIQETQYF. CDR3 sequence (DNA): TGTGCCAGTAGTAACGCAGGGATCCAAGAGACCCAGTACTTC. Based on the CDR3 plus reference TRBV19 and TRBJ2-5, the full variable domain is DGGITQSPKYLFRKEGQNVTLSCEQNLNHDAMYWYRQDPGQGLRLIYYSQIVNDFQKGDIAEGYSVSREKKESFPLTVTSAQKNPTAFYLCASSNAGIQETQYFGPGTRLLVL.